This T cell receptor (beta chain) is from a study of blood T cell repertoires in COVID-19. Whole-study context: Some COVID-19 samples were acute and others convalescent; all came from the United States, Italy and Spain. PBMCs, B-cell-depleted T cells, or T cells were the source of the cDNA or gDNA that made up the material.

Trimming removed 4 bases at V and 4 bases at J, with 17 bases between. The germline V gene has CDR1 LGHDT and CDR2 YNNKEL (reference sequence). CDR3 length: 15 residues. As processed by the authors: From reference gene primer amplification, estimates of nucleated cell counts were derived. Sequencing used immunoSEQ multiplex PCR; TCRdb keeps in-frame clones, though not all of them. V, J and clone size were drawn from that table, and D and trimming were deduced from the DNA. This sample has hundreds of thousands of clones, with approximately 85% found just once. Sequencing was performed on peripheral blood. This TCR derives from a man aged 45-65 years with active or convalescent COVID-19. This chain connects TRBV3-1 (or the pseudogene TRBV3-2) to TRBJ2-7; D perhaps matches TRBD2 (5 bases). The CDR3 DNA is TGTGCCAGCAGCCCCGGACTGTACCTTAGATACGAGCAGTACTTC. Amino acid sequence: CASSPGLYLRYEQYF.